The text below deals with one T cell receptor (beta chain). The antigen remains unidentified. V gave up 0 bases and J gave up 5 bases, with 15 bases separating them. CDR3 size: 16 residues. In germline, CDR1 is SGHRS, CDR2 YFSETQ. The PCR was carried out with 60 Vbeta primers and 13 Jbeta primers. Profiling relied on immunoSEQ multiplex PCR, and the TCRdb table lists in-frame clones only, not all of them. The sample shows 100,000 to 150,000 clones, 78% of them seen only once. The sample belongs to a study of cytomegalovirus exposure and HLA in healthy donors. Study conclusions and caveats: Reportedly, diagnosis of cytomegalovirus status by the classifier showed high specificity and sensitivity. Further analysis was carried out later, and it showed several of the most significant clusters appearing linked to common viral pathogens.

This clonotype was obtained from a man aged 30-40 years in good health and CMV-seropositive. The V and J genes are TRBV5-1 and TRBJ1-3, with D perhaps matching TRBD1 (5 bases). The sample comprised PBMCs. The CDR3 nucleotides read TGCGCCAGCAGCTTGGAGGGGCAGGACGGACGAAACACCATATATTTT. Amino acids: CASSLEGQDGRNTIYF.